This TCR beta chain was obtained from a study of CD8 T cells in Susac syndrome (dated by TCRdb to 2018 to 2020). With respect to the entire study: Repertoire sequencing was used to test whether CD8+ T cell activation and differentiation in Susac syndrome was antigen driven. The study compared CD8+ T cell repertoire clonality among roughly eleven healthy donors, roughly 14 Susac syndrome patients and about 16 multiple sclerosis patients. The full study reports these points: The TCR sequencing and HLA analysis was acknowledged to have included a relatively small number of individuals.

Details on this clonotype: The clone's antigen remains unknown. Base qualities are not provided; no much larger clone lies one nucleotide away.

High-throughput TCR beta sequencing profiled peripheral blood CD8+ and CD4+ T cells from healthy donors, Susac syndrome patients and multiple sclerosis patients. The multiple sclerosis controls were treatment-naive patients whose relapsing-remitting disease, either stable or active, fulfilled the revised McDonald criteria. Bulk CD8+ and CD4+ T cells were purified magnetically by negative isolation, whereas CD8+ TEMRA cells were enriched by FACS. Blood was collected in EDTA tubes and processed within 24 hours, with PBMCs isolated through density gradient centrifugation. PBMCs intended for TCR sequencing were cryopreserved in liquid nitrogen and were subsequently thawed in a 37 degrees C water bath. A purity of at least 90% was achieved for sorted or isolated CD4+, CD8+ and CD8+ TEMRA cells. RNA was extracted with the RNeasy kit and 0.5 to 1 ug was reverse transcribed using random hexamers. The immunoSEQ multiplex PCR assay, which covers 54 Vbeta and 13 Jbeta segments, was used to amplify TCR beta CDR3 regions. PCR amplification bias was corrected using a synthetic template baseline for primer optimization and computational correction. The study's own analysis went as follows. Reads were annotated to V, D and J genes per IMGT and analyzed with immunoSEQ Analyzer, keeping only productive sequences. To calculate clonality, Shannon entropy was normalized by log2 of the number of productive unique sequences and then subtracted from one. For each patient and control, public and private clones were evaluated within the 100 most prevalent clones. Clones were defined as Susac-specific when absent from the healthy and MS cohorts, from roughly 1,100 published viral clones and from other ImmuneACCESS disease sequences. The raw public data were reprocessed by TCRdb itself: fastp quality trimming at Q25, MiXCR clonotype calling, in-frame beta chains only. Rows with a matching CDR3 protein are joined into one entry that keeps the most common DNA and genes. These V and J calls originate from TCRdb's pipeline instead of the authors' own analysis. Within this sample are 130,000 or so distinct CDR3 sequences, with approximately 90% of them counted one time only. The top ten clones comprise around 0.24% of the sample.

The sequenced sample was CD8+ T cells from PBMCs. The TCR was taken from a human donor with multiple sclerosis.

Read as DNA, the sequence is TGCAGCGTTGATAAAGGTGCAGGGTTCACAGATACGCAGTATTTT. This is translated as CSVDKGAGFTDTQYF. The chain links TRBV29-1 with TRBJ2-3, and possibly TRBD1, on 5 matching bases. The CDR3 runs 15 residues from the cysteine to the phenylalanine. Only the CDR3 region is kept as DNA, spanning 45 bases read in frame from base 1. CDR1 and CDR2 are drawn from the germline V gene: SQVTM, ANQGSEA. V and J are truncated by 3 bases and 2 bases respectively, leaving an intervening sequence of 15 bases.